The clone carrying this T cell receptor beta chain was observed a few times. Its specificity is not known. One end of the junction does not line up with germline, which may come from a read error. TCRdb independently ran MiXCR on the RT-PCR reads; one entry per CDR3 protein. The sample yields about 580,000 distinct CDR3 sequences, 14% seen once. The source of the sample is a study of response to subunit inactivated influenza vaccine. Study-wide points: Few additional T cells are recruited per seasonal influenza vaccination, authors suggested.

CDR3 length: 15 residues. Germline values: CDR1 DFQATT, CDR2 SNEGSKA (reference sequence). The clonotype originates from a man aged 50 to 60 who received an inactivated influenza vaccine. The source was PBMCs from blood, collected 11 to 12 days after vaccination. J is TRBJ2-5 and V is TRBV20-1, with TRBD2 matching over 7 bases. Here the CDR3 reads CSAKVGTTPQGTQYF. In DNA form, the CDR3 reads TGCAGTGCTAAAGTCGGGACTACACCCCAAGGGACCCAGTACTTC.